A single T cell receptor (beta chain) is shown here with its context. Its target is unknown. These data originate in a study of shared clonotypes between healthy human individuals. Whole-study findings and limits: What naive subsets generally showed was a larger estimated richness than memory subsets showed.

The V segment lost 7 bases and the J segment 0 bases; nucleotides outside the gene matches: 9. CDR1 SGHRS and CDR2 YFSETQ come from the germline V gene. The CDR3 has 16 residues. Produced via immunoSEQ multiplex PCR; TCRdb's table is partial and in-frame only. The sample consists of about 2.4 million clones, more than 85% of them appearing once. The sequence derives from a man between 18 and 35 years old in good health. Some clones in this sample may be carry-over from other donors' samples. J is TRBJ2-3 and V is TRBV5-1; 9 nucleotides align to TRBD2. The source material was naive CD4+ T cells from PBMCs. Subset specified: CD45RA+ positively selected. CDR3: CASGSGTSSSTDTQYF. DNA of the CDR3: TGCGCCAGCGGGAGTGGGACTAGCTCTAGCACAGATACGCAGTATTTT.